This TCR beta chain was sequenced in a study of T cells in Graves' hyperthyroidism and ophthalmopathy. Every diagnosis used clinical symptoms, serum thyroxine and TRAb, thyroid ultrasound and orbital computed tomography. Study-level findings and limits: Ophthalmopathy prediction by the model preceded onset by a median approximately 6.1 months. Clonotypes that were expanded in thyroid above 0.001 mostly appeared in blood too. Ophthalmopathy and stable hyperthyroidism were separated by a 13 V-J model.

A note on this clonotype: What it binds is not known.

The CDR3 is made up of 16 amino acids. The germline V gene has CDR1 DFQATT and CDR2 SNEGSKA (reference sequence). Trimming shortened V by 6 bases and J by 4 bases, and 22 bases separated the two germline ends. TCR beta CDR3 regions were amplified from RNA transcripts. Initially, a first-round RT-PCR of the TCR CDR3 employed the HTBI primer set. TCRdb independently ran MiXCR on the multiplex PCR reads; one entry per CDR3 protein. The sample consists of hundreds of thousands of distinct CDR3 sequences, approximately 14% of them appearing once. The sequenced material came from blood. The clonotype originates from a woman under 40 with Graves' hyperthyroidism. This sequence joins TRBV20-1 and TRBJ1-5; D possibly corresponds to TRBD1 (6 bases). This CDR3 reads CSAPLQGGFSNQPQHF. CDR3 nucleotides: TGCAGTGCACCTTTACAGGGAGGGTTTTCAAATCAGCCCCAGCATTTT.